This T cell receptor (beta chain) was sequenced in a study of shared clonotypes between healthy human individuals. Whole-study findings and limits: The authors sampled blood alone, and tissue repertoires likely differ. The study found roughly 5.3% of naive CD4 clonotypes shared across several donors. Among non-shared clonotypes, generation probabilities were lower than among those shared by all four donors.

Sequencing used immunoSEQ multiplex PCR; TCRdb keeps in-frame clones, though not all of them. The data hold hundreds of thousands of clones, with approximately 96% observed a single time. Germline V gene data show CDR1 as SGHRS and CDR2 as YFSETQ. CDR3 length: 14 amino acids. V was shortened by 2 bases and J by 7 bases, with 10 bases between the two germline ends. Naive CD8 cells comprised CD45RO-negative, CCR7-positively selected cells, excluding terminally differentiated effector memory CD45RA+ cells. This clone showed up just once. Its specificity is unknown. This TCR was sampled from a woman aged 25 to 39 in good health. Sequences were obtained from naive CD8+ T cells sorted from blood. The chain combines TRBV5-1 with TRBJ1-6; TRBD1 is a possible D gene (6 bases). Here the CDR3 DNA reads TGCGCCAGCAGCTTCGCAGGGGCAAATTCACCCCTCCACTTT. This sequence encodes CASSFAGANSPLHF.